Listed below are T cell receptor beta chains from one sample, sequenced in a study of blood T cells in healthy people across ages. Each CDR3 protein gets one entry after TCRdb re-called the 5' RACE reads with MiXCR. The sample consists of about 930,000 distinct CDR3 sequences, about 27% of them appearing once. The sample also formed part of further work on T cells of mothers and their children.

Sample: blood. These receptors were obtained from a woman aged 40 to 50 in good health. The CDR3 runs from the conserved cysteine through the conserved F or W. Fields, in order: clone size, J gene, V gene, CDR3 protein. Some rows have no size entry. The others give once, few or many, or a class for an expanded clone.

>NA|TRBJ2-7|TRBV9
CASSLGAGGGEQYF
>few|TRBJ2-2|TRBV6-5
CASKRAGDTGELFF
>few|TRBJ2-3|TRBV9
CASSAPTSATDTQYF
>few|TRBJ2-1|TRBV2
CASITFEGGSYNEQFF
>few|TRBJ1-4|TRBV28
CASSDRWSEKLFF
>many|TRBJ2-1|TRBV7-2
CASSSRTSGGEQFF
>NA|TRBJ2-7|TRBV6-2/TRBV6-3
CASSYLREQEQYF
>NA|TRBJ1-5|TRBV10-3
CAIRGPGPNQPQHF
>few|TRBJ1-5|TRBV18
CASSPRGAGQPQHF
>many|TRBJ1-2|TRBV6-1
CASSVDPTYGYTF
>many|TRBJ2-1|TRBV6-4
CASSDSFLRGAAYNEQFF
>many|TRBJ2-3|TRBV5-1
CASSRGQGHSTDTQYF
>few|TRBJ1-1|TRBV6-1
CASSERWEGTEAFF
>NA|TRBJ1-1|TRBV29-1
CSVAQRQNTEAFF
>few|TRBJ1-6|TRBV7-9
CASSLERGFNSPLHF
>many|TRBJ2-7|TRBV12-3/TRBV12-4
CASSLGGGQYF
>once|TRBJ2-7|TRBV6-1
CASSEDTYEQYF
>many|TRBJ2-1|TRBV5-1
CASGTGWDEQFF
>NA|TRBJ2-2|TRBV12-3/TRBV12-4
CASSLGSTLNTGELFF
>few|TRBJ2-3|TRBV28
CASSPFARVDTQYF
>many|TRBJ2-2|TRBV18
CASSPQLALGTGELFF
>few|TRBJ2-3|TRBV3-1
CASSQRLALSTDTQYF
>NA|TRBJ1-1|TRBV5-1
CASSAFTGDAEAFF
>many|TRBJ2-5|TRBV7-2
CASSFWDRGLETQYF
>many|TRBJ1-2|TRBV27
CASSPRQGFKNGYTF
>few|TRBJ1-2|TRBV10-3
CAISGGQGAYGYTF
>NA|TRBJ2-3|TRBV20-1
CSAQRLMGAFRTDMQYF
>NA|TRBJ1-1|TRBV6-5
CASRPRASTEAFF
>NA|TRBJ1-3|TRBV30
CAWNLSGNTRYF
>few|TRBJ1-6|TRBV27
CASSRTGTAYNSPLHF
>few|TRBJ1-5|TRBV5-5
CANSPSGLPSNQPQHF
>few|TRBJ1-2|TRBV7-2
CASSLVIGGRPNYGYTF
>few|TRBJ2-1|TRBV20-1
CSAKDRTYNEQFF
>NA|TRBJ1-4|TRBV30
CAWKVGTNEKLFF
>few|TRBJ1-2|TRBV7-9
CASSLARDSGYGYTF
>few|TRBJ2-2|TRBV28
CAINGDSNTGELFF
>NA|TRBJ2-1|TRBV7-2
CASSLALYSGGRYNEQFF
>few|TRBJ2-5|TRBV7-9
CASSTSGQETQYF
>NA|TRBJ2-6|TRBV4-3
CASSHARVSGANVLTF
>NA|TRBJ2-7|TRBV18
CASSPSMPTYEQYF
>NA|TRBJ2-3|TRBV4-3
CASSQDSRQGTDTQYF
>many|TRBJ2-5|TRBV12-3/TRBV12-4
CASSSRTTTPETQYF
>NA|TRBJ1-2|TRBV7-6
CASSFGTQYGYTF
>NA|TRBJ1-2|TRBV7-2
CASSLATVGANYGYTF
>NA|TRBJ2-7|TRBV4-3
CASSQEKALSYEQYF
>few|TRBJ2-7|TRBV7-9
CASSPVLSSYEQYF
>NA|TRBJ2-7|TRBV28
CASSFPSVINEQYF
>many|TRBJ2-7|TRBV12-3/TRBV12-4
CASSFVGPTEQYF
>many|TRBJ1-6|TRBV20-1
CSAGAGGTNNSPLHF
>few|TRBJ1-6|TRBV4-1
CASSQGPIAFYNSPLHF
>NA|TRBJ2-3|TRBV7-7
CASSLELAATDTQYF
>NA|TRBJ2-3|TRBV27
CASSRVENTDTQYF
>NA|TRBJ2-1|TRBV27
CASTYSGTAGGLNEQFF
>many|TRBJ2-5|TRBV5-4
CASSPQRGSQETQYF
>NA|TRBJ2-2|TRBV6-1
CASIRTGRAGELFF